Each of the 23 T cell receptor beta chains below was sequenced from the same sample in a study of blood T cell repertoires in COVID-19. The table came from immunoSEQ multiplex PCR; TCRdb's copy has only in-frame clones and leaves some out. Of some 120,000 clones listed, 75% to 90% are singletons. Material for sequencing was peripheral blood. These receptors were taken from a man between 65 and 85 years old with active or convalescent COVID-19.

V and J are TRBV5-6 and TRBJ1-2; 10 bases fit TRBD1. The CDR3 totals 14 residues. Germline V CDR1 and CDR2: SGHDT, YYEEEE. V shed 4 bases, J shed 0 bases, and the junction held 0 bases outside the gene matches. The CDR3 DNA is TGTGCCAGCAGCGGACAGGGGGCTAACTATGGCTACACCTTC. Encoded protein: CASSGQGANYGYTF.

V gene TRBV7-8 combines with J gene TRBJ2-7; possibly TRBD1 for D (6 bases). Germline CDR1 and CDR2: SGHVS and FQNEAQ. V lost 2 bases, J lost 1 base, and 15 bases lay in between. The CDR3 spans 16 residues. This chain's CDR3 is CASSLFTGTSSYEQYF. The DNA of the CDR3 is TGTGCCAGCAGCTTATTTACAGGGACCAGTTCCTACGAGCAGTACTTC.

The gene calls are TRBV25-1 and TRBJ1-1; possible D gene TRBD1, 6 bases. The CDR3 consists of 11 residues. Germline V gives CDR1 MGHDK, CDR2 SYGVNS. Trimming pared 3 bases from V and 7 bases from J, leaving 6 bases between. In nucleotides, the CDR3 is TGTGCCAGCAGTGAGGACAGTGAAGCTTTCTTT. Translated: CASSEDSEAFF.

This chain links TRBV2 with TRBJ2-3; 10 nucleotides agree with TRBD2. The CDR3 runs 13 residues. Germline CDR1 SNHLY, CDR2 FYNNEI. V was clipped by 9 bases and J by 4 bases; unmatched bases: 4. Here the CDR3 reads CASLAGGADTQYF. CDR3 DNA sequence: TGTGCCAGTTTAGCGGGAGGTGCAGATACGCAGTATTTT.

The chain carries TRBV9 and TRBJ2-7; TRBD2 matches at 9 bases. The CDR3 totals 16 residues. Trimming took 3 bases from V and 1 from J; bases not matched to a gene: 8. Germline CDR1 SGDLS, CDR2 YYNGEE. CDR3 in amino acids: CASSAAGTSLSYEQYF. The CDR3 coding sequence is TGTGCCAGCAGCGCTGCCGGGACTAGCCTTTCCTACGAGCAGTACTTC.

J is TRBJ2-5 and V is TRBV27, with D possibly TRBD1 on 6 matching bases. Per germline, CDR1 MNHEY and CDR2 SMNVEV (reference sequence). V lost 4 bases, J lost 4 bases, and 10 bases lay in between. This CDR3 has 13 residues. The CDR3 loop reads CASSSGVRETQYF. In DNA, the CDR3 is TGTGCCAGCAGTTCAGGGGTGCGAGAGACCCAGTACTTC.

The chain carries TRBV19 and TRBJ2-7, with 10 bases that match TRBD2. CDR1 LNHDA and CDR2 SQIVND come from the germline V gene (reference sequence). This CDR3 spans 14 amino acids. V gave up 3 bases and J gave up 3 bases; unmatched junction bases: 2. As DNA, the CDR3 is TGTGCCAGTAGTATTCGGACTAGCGGCTACGAGCAGTACTTC. Encoded protein: CASSIRTSGYEQYF.

This clone was detected a few times. V and J are TRBV27 and TRBJ1-1; D perhaps matches TRBD1 (5 bases). Germline loops: CDR1 MNHEY, CDR2 SMNVEV (reference sequence). Trimming removed 5 bases from V and 5 bases from J, with 21 bases in between. The CDR3 has 16 residues. The CDR3 sequence is CASSPLGGNDNTEAFF. The CDR3 coding sequence is TGTGCCAGCAGTCCCCTCGGGGGGAACGATAATACTGAAGCTTTCTTT.

In its sample, this clone was seen a few times. The chain combines TRBV11-2 with TRBJ1-1; 9 bases agree with TRBD1. After removal of 4 bases from V and 4 bases from J, the junction contained 7 bases not matched to a gene. CDR1 SGHAT and CDR2 FQNNGV come from the germline V gene. The CDR3 extends over 15 amino acids. The CDR3 protein is CASSWTGEVGTEAFF. For the CDR3, the DNA is TGTGCCAGCAGCTGGACAGGGGAAGTGGGCACTGAAGCTTTCTTT.

The chain recombines TRBV7-8 with TRBJ2-3; 14 positions agree with TRBD2. This CDR3 comprises 16 residues. The V gene's germline CDR1 is SGHVS and CDR2 FQNEAQ. The J segment lost 6 bases and the V segment lost 5 bases, leaving 7 bases of the junction unmatched. For the CDR3, the DNA is TGTGCCAGCAGCGCGGGACTAGCGGGGGTATATGATACGCAGTATTTT. Translation gives CASSAGLAGVYDTQYF.

The chain is built from TRBV24-1 and TRBJ2-5; TRBD2 matches 7 bases. The V gene's germline CDR1 is KGHDR and CDR2 SFDVKD. Losses at the gene ends were 4 bases for V and 4 bases for J; bases not matched to a gene: 8. CDR3 size: 15 residues. The CDR3 spells CATSDPRTSPETQYF. The CDR3 DNA is TGTGCCACCAGTGACCCTCGGACTAGTCCAGAGACCCAGTACTTC.

This clone has just one count. CDR3 protein: CASSRLNFPSSYNSPLHF. The CDR3 nucleotides read TGTGCCAGCAGTCGCCTCAACTTCCCTAGCTCCTATAATTCACCCCTCCACTTT. V and J are TRBV6-6 and TRBJ1-6, with D uncertain. Trimming took 5 bases from V and 0 from J, leaving 17 bases between them. Germline CDR1 is MNHNY and CDR2 is SVGAGI (reference sequence). The CDR3 is 18 amino acids.

This chain connects TRBV28 to TRBJ1-2, with 7 bases fitting TRBD1. The J segment lost 4 bases and the V segment lost 6 bases, leaving 8 bases of the junction unmatched. This CDR3 is 14 amino acids long. Looked up from germline, CDR1 is MDHEN and CDR2 is SYDVKM. The CDR3 is CASSRGGAGYGYTF. DNA of the CDR3: TGTGCCAGCAGCCGAGGGGGCGCGGGCTATGGCTACACCTTC.

The V and J genes are TRBV2 and TRBJ1-5; possibly TRBD1 for D (6 bases). This CDR3 contains 13 residues. Germline CDR1 is SNHLY and CDR2 is FYNNEI. Trimming took 4 bases from V and 4 from J, leaving 8 bases between them. The CDR3 loop is CASSGDINQPQHF. The CDR3 DNA sequence: TGTGCCAGCAGTGGGGACATTAATCAGCCCCAGCATTTT.

The gene calls are TRBV27 and TRBJ1-6; a possible D gene is TRBD1 (6 bases). The CDR3 has 16 residues. CDR1 and CDR2 (germline): MNHEY, SMNVEV (reference sequence). V was pared by 6 bases and J by 7 bases, with 19 bases between. Here the CDR3 reads CASSLQGTLPNSPLHF. The CDR3 region has the DNA TGTGCCAGCAGCCTCCAGGGGACCCTTCCAAATTCACCCCTCCACTTT.

The chain carries TRBV19 and TRBJ2-7; 7 nucleotides match TRBD1. Trimming cost V 6 bases and J 3 bases; bases outside gene matches: 11. CDR1 LNHDA and CDR2 SQIVND come from the germline V gene (reference sequence). The CDR3 is 15 residues long. This CDR3 is CASRATGSGSYEQYF. As DNA, the CDR3 is TGTGCCAGTAGGGCGACAGGGTCGGGAAGCTACGAGCAGTACTTC.

The chain employs TRBV9 and TRBJ2-3, with 13 bases identical to TRBD2. V was clipped by 0 bases and J by 5 bases; unmatched bases: 6. Germline V gene sequence: CDR1 SGDLS, CDR2 YYNGEE. The CDR3 extends over 17 amino acids. Written as DNA, the CDR3 is TGTGCCAGCAGCGTAGCGGGACTAGCGGGATTGCTAGATACGCAGTATTTT. It yields the protein CASSVAGLAGLLDTQYF.

V usage is TRBV14 and J usage is TRBJ1-3; D gene ambiguous. Per germline, CDR1 SGHDN and CDR2 FVKESK. CDR3 size: 16 residues. V was trimmed by 1 base and J by 0 bases, leaving 10 bases between them. CDR3 in DNA: TGTGCCAGCAGCCAAGTTGACACGACCTCTGGAAACACCATATATTTT. The encoded protein is CASSQVDTTSGNTIYF.

V gene TRBV5-1 combines with J gene TRBJ2-7, with 7 bases identical to TRBD2. The CDR3 loop spans 13 amino acids. The V and J ends lost 5 bases and 3 bases, in that order; junction bases with no gene match: 5. Germline CDR1 reads SGHRS; CDR2 reads YFSETQ. CDR3 coding DNA: TGCGCCAGCAGGGGAGCGGGAAACTACGAGCAGTACTTC. It is translated as CASRGAGNYEQYF.

The chain uses TRBV19 and TRBJ1-5; no clear D gene. Germline CDR1 LNHDA, CDR2 SQIVND (reference sequence). The CDR3 is 15 amino acids. V lost 6 bases and J 3 bases, leaving 15 bases between the germline ends. The CDR3 loop reads CASSSPEGLNQPQHF. The CDR3 DNA is TGTGCCAGTAGCAGCCCCGAAGGACTCAATCAGCCCCAGCATTTT. The full variable domain, its missing parts supplied by reference TRBV19 and TRBJ1-5, is DGGITQSPKYLFRKEGQNVTLSCEQNLNHDAMYWYRQDPGQGLRLIYYSQIVNDFQKGDIAEGYSVSREKKESFPLTVTSAQKNPTAFYLCASSSPEGLNQPQHFGDGTRLSIL.

The chain carries TRBV7-9 and TRBJ2-1; 11 bases fit TRBD2. This CDR3 comprises 15 residues. Germline V gene sequence: CDR1 SEHNR, CDR2 FQNEAQ (reference sequence). V lost 3 bases to trimming and J lost 9 bases; unmatched junction nucleotides: 7. The CDR3 is CASSLTSGILGEQFF. DNA for the CDR3: TGTGCCAGCAGCTTGACTAGCGGGATCTTAGGTGAGCAGTTCTTC.

The chain has TRBV21-1 and TRBJ2-7; the table's D call, TRBD2, has no DNA check behind it. TRBV21-1 represents a pseudogene. The CDR3 has 16 residues. In nucleotides, the CDR3 is TGTGCCAGCAGCAAAGCGAGGCCTAGCGGAACCTACGAGCAGTACTTC. It yields the protein CASSKARPSGTYEQYF.

This clone was picked up a small number of times. The chain is built from TRBV28 and TRBJ2-7, with D maybe TRBD2 (6 bases). CDR1 MDHEN and CDR2 SYDVKM come from the germline V gene. Trimming removed 7 bases from V and 0 bases from J, with 10 bases in between. This CDR3 has 13 residues. CDR3 coding DNA: TGTGCCAGCACTAGCGAGAACTCCTACGAGCAGTACTTC. The encoded protein is CASTSENSYEQYF.